One sample yielded the 20 T cell receptor beta chains listed below, sequenced in a study of T cells in Graves' hyperthyroidism and ophthalmopathy. From RNA transcripts, TCR beta CDR3 regions were amplified. In the first-round RT-PCR of the TCR CDR3, the HTBI primer set was used. Each CDR3 protein is one row after TCRdb ran MiXCR on the multiplex PCR reads. The table shows about 590,000 distinct CDR3 sequences, with roughly 14% occurring only once. The sample consisted of blood. The receptors originated from a woman aged 25 to 39 with Graves' hyperthyroidism.

This clonotype has more than one count but fewer than ten. V usage is TRBV4-2 and J usage is TRBJ2-2, with D perhaps matching TRBD2 (5 bases). Germline V lookup: CDR1 LGHNA, CDR2 YNFKEQ. V lost 4 bases and J lost 0, with 15 bases in between. The CDR3 totals 17 residues. CDR3 nucleotides: TGTGCCAGCAGCCCTAAGGGAGATTATCCGAACACCGGGGAGCTGTTTTTT. This gives the protein CASSPKGDYPNTGELFF.

This clonotype was detected many times. The rearrangement uses TRBV7-9 and TRBJ2-5; D not certain. Trimming removed 1 base at V and 2 bases at J, with 11 bases between. The germline V gene has CDR1 SEHNR and CDR2 FQNEAQ (reference sequence). CDR3 length: 15 residues. CDR3 in DNA: TGTGCCAGCAGCTTAGAATCTAGGGCTCAAGAGACCCAGTACTTC. Its translation: CASSLESRAQETQYF.

This clonotype was seen ten or more times. Written as DNA, the CDR3 is TGTGCCAGCAGCCCAGCGGGATACAACAATCAGCCCCAGCATTTT. Translation gives CASSPAGYNNQPQHF. The chain recombines TRBV28 with TRBJ1-5; the D is unclear. Between the trimmed V and J ends, which lost 6 bases and 3 bases, there was a span of 15 bases. Germline V lookup: CDR1 MDHEN, CDR2 SYDVKM. The CDR3 has 15 amino acids.

The chain employs TRBV4-3 and TRBJ1-6; D gene uncertain. The CDR3 spans 20 residues. V lost 0 bases and J lost 0, with 18 bases in between. Per the germline V gene, CDR1 is LGHNA and CDR2 is YSLEER. In nucleotides, the CDR3 is TGCGCCAGCAGCCAAGAGTCGTCGAACAGCCTAAGCTCCTATAATTCACCCCTCCACTTT. It codes for CASSQESSNSLSSYNSPLHF.

The chain couples TRBV7-9 to TRBJ2-2; D might be TRBD1 (6 bases). CDR3 length: 14 residues. Germline loops: CDR1 SEHNR, CDR2 FQNEAQ (reference sequence). V was clipped by 9 bases and J by 4 bases, with 15 bases between them. CDR3 loop: CASQRQGTTGELFF. The CDR3 DNA follows: TGTGCCAGTCAGAGGCAGGGGACCACCGGGGAGCTGTTTTTT.

This clonotype was seen repeatedly, ten times or more. The chain couples TRBV11-1 to TRBJ2-6; D possibly uses TRBD1 or TRBD2 (6 bases each). Germline lookup yields CDR1 SGHAT and CDR2 FQDESV (reference sequence). The V and J ends lost 1 base and 3 bases respectively, with 13 bases between them. This CDR3 has 17 amino acids. The CDR3 DNA reads as TGTGCCAGCAGCTTAGGTGGGGGGCGCCGTGGGGCCAACGTCCTGACTTTC. Protein sequence: CASSLGGGRRGANVLTF.

This clonotype appeared a few times. The V gene is TRBV6-2 or TRBV6-3, the J gene TRBJ2-3; TRBD2 matches 7 bases. V trimming: 2 bases; J trimming: 6 bases; junction bases outside the gene matches: 5. Germline CDR1 reads MNHEY; CDR2 reads SVGEGT. This CDR3 has 14 residues. CDR3 nucleotides: TGTGCCAGCAGTTACCCGGGGGGAGGCGATACGCAGTATTTT. It specifies CASSYPGGGDTQYF.

As concerns this clonotype: An end of the junction does not agree with germline; a read error may underlie this. This sequence joins TRBV28 and TRBJ2-1; the match to TRBD2 covers 13 bases. This CDR3 is 17 amino acids long. Germline lookup yields CDR1 MDHEN and CDR2 SYDVKM. The CDR3 DNA is TGTGCCGGCAGACTCACTAGCGGGAGGGCCTGGTTCCATGAGCAGTTCTTC. It codes for CAGRLTSGRAWFHEQFF. Supplemented by reference TRBV28 and TRBJ2-1, the full variable domain reads DVKVTQSSRYLVKRTGEKVFLECVQDMDHENMFWYRQDPGLGLRLIYFSYDVKMKEKGDIPEGYSVSREKKERFSLILESASTNQTSMYLCAGRLTSGRAWFHEQFFGPGTRLTVL.

There are many counts of this clonotype. The genes are TRBV28 and TRBJ1-4; a weak D match, TRBD1 (6 bases). The germline CDR1 and CDR2 sequences are MDHEN and SYDVKM. Trimming took off 6 bases at V and 4 bases at J, with 15 bases between the two ends. The CDR3 sequence is 15 residues long. The CDR3 DNA is TGTGCCAGCAGCAATGGACAGTGGGTTAATGAAAAACTGTTTTTT. This codes for CASSNGQWVNEKLFF.

Many counts were recorded for this clonotype. V is TRBV7-3 and J is TRBJ2-3, with 8 nucleotides matching TRBD2. The CDR3 totals 16 residues. CDR1 is SGHTA, CDR2 FQGTGA, per germline. The trim removed 2 bases at V and 4 bases at J, leaving 8 bases unmatched. CDR3 sequence: CASSLVSGSNSDTQYF. The CDR3, as DNA: TGTGCCAGCAGCTTAGTGAGCGGGAGTAACTCAGATACGCAGTATTTT. The variable domain in full, completed from reference TRBV7-3 and TRBJ2-3, reads GAGVSQTPSNKVTEKGKYVELRCDPISGHTALYWYRQSLGQGPEFLIYFQGTGAADDSGLPNDRFFAVRPEGSVSTLKIQRTERGDSAVYLCASSLVSGSNSDTQYFGPGTRLTVL.

In its sample, this clonotype was seen a few times. The rearrangement joins TRBV10-2 to TRBJ2-7; TRBD1 matches at 7 bases. Germline CDR1 is WSHSY and CDR2 is SAAADI. V lost 0 bases to trimming and J lost 4 bases; unmatched junction nucleotides: 6. The CDR3 has 15 amino acids. DNA for the CDR3: TGCGCCAGCAGTGAGTCTCGGGACAGTCTTTACGAGCAGTACTTC. Protein sequence: CASSESRDSLYEQYF.

The chain combines TRBV27 with TRBJ1-2, with 7 nucleotides matching TRBD1. This CDR3 contains 13 residues. The V and J ends lost 8 bases and 7 bases, in that order; junction bases with no gene match: 10. The germline V gene has CDR1 MNHEY and CDR2 SMNVEV (reference sequence). CDR3 in amino acids: CASRPTGASGYTF. For the CDR3, the DNA is TGTGCCAGCCGCCCCACAGGGGCTAGTGGCTACACCTTC.

This clonotype was recorded a few times. This rearrangement joins TRBV6-1 to TRBJ2-7; TRBD1 agrees at 7 bases. V trimming: 5 bases; J trimming: 2 bases; junction bases outside the gene matches: 12. The CDR3 has 16 residues. Germline-derived CDR1 and CDR2 are MNHNS and SASEGT. The DNA of the CDR3 is TGTGCCAGCAGTCCCCGACAGGGTAGGGGAGCCTACGAGCAGTACTTC. Translated: CASSPRQGRGAYEQYF.

This clonotype has a count of ten or more. This chain connects TRBV6-1 to TRBJ2-3, with D possibly TRBD1 on 6 matching bases. CDR3 length equals 14 residues. The V end was cut by 8 bases, the J end by 2 bases, with 14 bases between. The V gene's germline CDR1 is MNHNS and CDR2 SASEGT. CDR3 sequence reads: CASGLQGPTDTQYF. For the CDR3, the DNA is TGTGCCAGCGGGCTACAGGGTCCCACAGATACGCAGTATTTT.

This clonotype was detected ten times or more. V usage is TRBV3-1 and J usage is TRBJ2-7; TRBD2 matches 8 bases. Germline V gene sequence: CDR1 LGHDT, CDR2 YNNKEL (reference sequence). This CDR3 spans 15 amino acids. The V segment lost 0 bases and the J segment 2 bases; nucleotides outside the gene matches: 3. CDR3 in amino acids: CASSQDPAGAYEQYF. The DNA for the CDR3 is TGTGCCAGCAGCCAAGATCCAGCGGGAGCCTACGAGCAGTACTTC.

This clonotype was seen repeatedly, ten times or more. The rearrangement joins TRBV7-2 to TRBJ2-3; 7 bases match TRBD2. V lost 6 bases to trimming and J lost 0 bases; unmatched junction nucleotides: 6. CDR1 and CDR2 from the germline V gene are SGHTA and FQGNSA. The CDR3 is made up of 15 amino acids. The CDR3 region has the DNA TGTGCCAGCAGTAGTAGCGGGCTCAGCACAGATACGCAGTATTTT. Its protein is CASSSSGLSTDTQYF.

The sample holds many counts of this clonotype. This chain links TRBV29-1 with TRBJ2-7, with TRBD1 matching over 10 bases. The V and J ends lost 6 bases and 5 bases, in that order; junction bases with no gene match: 10. This CDR3 contains 14 residues. Germline V gene sequence: CDR1 SQVTM, CDR2 ANQGSEA. The CDR3 reads CSVKRTGGTHEQYF. CDR3 bases: TGCAGCGTAAAGCGGACAGGGGGAACCCACGAGCAGTACTTC.

This clonotype was seen many times. This chain connects TRBV5-1 to TRBJ2-3, with unresolved D. V lost 2 bases to trimming and J lost 3 bases, with 10 bases between them. The CDR3 is 14 residues long. CDR1 is SGHRS, CDR2 YFSETQ, per germline. CDR3 protein: CASSFGLTTDTQYF. The CDR3 bases are TGCGCCAGCAGCTTTGGGCTTACTACAGATACGCAGTATTTT.

This clonotype came up a few times. This rearrangement joins TRBV13 to TRBJ1-1, with D possibly matching TRBD1 (6 bases). In germline, CDR1 is PRHDT, CDR2 FYEKMQ (reference sequence). Deletions cut 5 bases from V and 1 base from J, with 17 bases between. The CDR3 sequence is 16 residues long. In nucleotides, the CDR3 is TGTGCCAGCAGCCCTGCAGGGGACCGGGGGAACACTGAAGCTTTCTTT. Encoded protein: CASSPAGDRGNTEAFF.

The chain links TRBV12-3 or TRBV12-4 to TRBJ1-2; no reliable D call. The V end was cut by 6 bases, the J end by 0 bases, with 11 bases between. There are 14 residues in the CDR3. This CDR3 reads CASSPLKTNYGYTF. Here the CDR3 DNA reads TGTGCCAGCAGCCCGCTAAAGACTAACTATGGCTACACCTTC.